A single sample gave rise to the 19 T cell receptor beta chains below, sequenced in a study of Ad26.COV2.S vaccination and SARS-CoV-2 variants. Noted treatment: roughly 19 received Ad26.COV2.S at low or high dose, single or two shots; roughly 5 received placebo; per-sample allocation not given. Collection of samples fell on day 63 after the first vaccine or placebo injection. Repertoires were generated with immunoSEQ multiplex PCR, while TCRdb's copy carries only in-frame clones and drops some. Seen here are 250,000 or so clones, 87% observed once, and the top ten hold under 3%. Specimen: peripheral blood, collected in a trial of Ad26.COV2.S vaccine versus placebo. These receptors all stem from a person between 18 and 65 years old who received the Ad26.COV2.S COVID-19 vaccine or a placebo.

The rearrangement joins TRBV5-1 to TRBJ1-1; possible D gene TRBD1, 6 bases. From germline, CDR1 is SGHRS and CDR2 YFSETQ. The CDR3 loop spans 15 amino acids. V lost 0 bases, J lost 4 bases, and 13 bases lay in between. The CDR3 DNA reads as TGCGCCAGCAGCTTGGGGCAGGGGCAGACCACTGAAGCTTTCTTT. Amino acids: CASSLGQGQTTEAFF.

The chain has TRBV4-3 and TRBJ1-4; 7 positions match TRBD1. The CDR3 covers 14 residues. V lost 3 bases, J lost 4 bases, and 2 bases stayed unmatched. Per germline, CDR1 LGHNA and CDR2 YSLEER. The CDR3 DNA reads as TGCGCCAGCAGCCACCAGGGGGGTAATGAAAAACTGTTTTTT. Amino acid sequence: CASSHQGGNEKLFF.

The chain joins TRBV15 to TRBJ2-7; D remains unclear. There are 15 residues in the CDR3. Trimming took off 0 bases at V and 0 bases at J, with 9 bases between the two ends. From germline, CDR1 is LNHNV and CDR2 YYDKDF (reference sequence). The CDR3 loop is CATSRDGGSSYEQYV. The CDR3 nucleotides are TGTGCCACCAGCAGAGACGGCGGTAGCTCCTACGAGCAGTACGTC.

In DNA form, the CDR3 reads TGTGCCAGCAGTCCCCACAGGGGGCCTGGGGCCAACGTCCTGACTTTC. Encoded protein: CASSPHRGPGANVLTF. The chain has TRBV27 and TRBJ2-6, with TRBD1 matching 9 bases. CDR1 and CDR2 from the germline V gene are MNHEY and SMNVEV (reference sequence). After removal of 5 bases from V and 2 bases from J, the junction contained 4 bases not matched to a gene. The length of the CDR3 is 16 residues.

This sequence joins TRBV5-8 and TRBJ2-4; TRBD2 aligns across 7 bases. Germline-derived CDR1 and CDR2 are SGHTS and YDEGEE. CDR3 size: 15 residues. The V segment lost 4 bases and the J segment 3 bases; nucleotides outside the gene matches: 7. Here the CDR3 DNA reads TGTGCCAGCAGCGCTACGGGGAGGGTCAAAAACATTCAGTACTTC. Translating gives CASSATGRVKNIQYF.

The V and J genes are TRBV7-8 and TRBJ2-7, with no clear D. The CDR3 consists of 16 residues. The V end was cut by 0 bases, the J end by 0 bases, with 12 bases between. Looked up from germline, CDR1 is SGHVS and CDR2 is FQNEAQ. The CDR3 nucleotides read TGTGCCAGCAGCTTAGCCATATGGAGAGACTCCTACGAGCAGTACGTC. This sequence encodes CASSLAIWRDSYEQYV.

V usage is TRBV19 and J usage is TRBJ2-1, with 9 bases that match TRBD2. V shed 7 bases, J shed 5 bases, and the junction held 18 bases outside the gene matches. The CDR3 runs to 18 residues. Germline loops: CDR1 LNHDA, CDR2 SQIVND (reference sequence). The CDR3 loop is CASTWRTSVQHIHNEQFF. The DNA for the CDR3 is TGTGCCAGTACTTGGAGGACTAGCGTCCAGCATATCCACAATGAGCAGTTCTTC.

The gene calls are TRBV28 and TRBJ1-2, with TRBD1 identical over 7 bases. With 2 bases clipped from V and 4 bases from J, the junction kept 4 bases outside the gene matches. Per the germline V gene, CDR1 is MDHEN and CDR2 is SYDVKM. The CDR3 has 14 residues. Written as DNA, the CDR3 is TGTGCCAGCAGTTTACGACAGGGCGGCTATGGCTACACCTTC. Translation gives CASSLRQGGYGYTF.

The chain joins TRBV2 to TRBJ1-1, with 8 bases that match TRBD1. This CDR3 is built from 14 residues. The V gene end was trimmed by 6 bases and the J gene end by 5 bases; junction bases not matched to a gene: 8. Germline CDR1 and CDR2: SNHLY and FYNNEI. CDR3 amino acids: CASRLDRGGTEAFF. CDR3 nucleotides: TGTGCCAGCAGACTTGACAGGGGCGGGACTGAAGCTTTCTTT.

The rearrangement uses TRBV24-1 and TRBJ2-2; 7 bases agree with TRBD1. Germline CDR1 reads KGHDR; CDR2 reads SFDVKD. The CDR3 extends over 15 amino acids. Germline trimming cut 1 base from V and 7 bases from J; bases unmatched to any gene: 5. This chain's CDR3 is CATSDFSGQLGELFF. CDR3 in DNA: TGTGCCACCAGTGATTTTTCGGGACAGCTCGGGGAGCTGTTTTTT.

As regards this clone: The same CDR3 can be traced to other DNA sequences in this sample. The rearrangement joins TRBV7-3 to TRBJ2-1; maybe TRBD1 (6 bases). There are 12 residues in the CDR3. Germline V gene lookup returns CDR1 SGHTA and CDR2 FQGTGA. With 5 bases removed from V and 6 bases from J, the gap between germline ends came to 8 bases. The CDR3 sequence is CASSLRGNEQFF. CDR3 DNA sequence: TGTGCCAGCAGCCTCAGGGGCAATGAGCAGTTCTTC.

The chain recombines TRBV3-1 (or the pseudogene TRBV3-2) with TRBJ1-3; D gene ambiguous. This CDR3 is 18 amino acids long. The V gene's germline CDR1 is LGHDT and CDR2 YNNKEL (reference sequence). V dropped 4 bases and J dropped 0 bases, with 19 bases sitting between them. The CDR3 sequence is CASSRKIGSGSSGNTIYF. CDR3 DNA: TGTGCCAGCAGCCGCAAGATCGGATCGGGGAGCTCTGGAAACACCATATATTTT.

Worth noting for this clone: One junction end does not reproduce the germline sequence, and a read error may be involved. The chain has TRBV6-5 and TRBJ1-5; D might be TRBD1 (5 bases). This CDR3 spans 14 amino acids. The V gene's germline CDR1 is MNHEY and CDR2 SVGAGI. CDR3 sequence: CASRGAGSTQPQHF. The DNA of the CDR3 is TGTGCCAGCCGAGGGGCGGGGAGCACTCAGCCCCAGCATTTT.

The rearrangement uses TRBV7-2 and TRBJ2-7, with 8 bases identical to TRBD1. V gave up 5 bases and J gave up 2 bases; unmatched junction bases: 2. The CDR3 is made up of 13 amino acids. Germline V gives CDR1 SGHTA, CDR2 FQGNSA. The CDR3 loop is CASSLTGAYEQYV. CDR3 coding DNA: TGTGCCAGCAGCCTGACAGGGGCCTACGAGCAGTACGTC.

The chain recombines TRBV5-5 with TRBJ2-7; 10 bases are shared with TRBD2. The CDR3 length is 14 residues. The trim removed 2 bases at V and 4 bases at J, leaving 3 bases unmatched. Germline CDR1 is SGHKS and CDR2 is YYEKEE (reference sequence). CDR3 DNA: TGTGCCAGCAGCTTTTCTAGCGGGAGATACGAGCAGTACGTC. Translating it yields CASSFSSGRYEQYV.

The genes are TRBV6-5 and TRBJ1-3, with 8 bases that match TRBD1. Germline values: CDR1 MNHEY, CDR2 SVGAGI. The J segment lost 4 bases and the V segment lost 6 bases, leaving 5 bases of the junction unmatched. This CDR3 comprises 14 residues. The CDR3 loop reads CASSSGQVGNTIYF. The CDR3 nucleotides read TGTGCCAGCAGCTCGGGACAGGTCGGAAACACCATATATTTT.

The J gene is TRBJ1-2, the V gene TRBV10-3; D ambiguous. CDR3 size: 15 residues. Germline-derived CDR1 and CDR2 are ENHRY and SYGVKD. Trimming removed 0 bases at V and 5 bases at J, with 13 bases between. CDR3 amino acids: CAISESDGARYGYTF. The CDR3 nucleotides are TGTGCCATCAGTGAGTCAGATGGAGCAAGATATGGCTACACCTTC.

This chain uses TRBV4-3 with TRBJ2-7; 7 nucleotides align to TRBD1. This CDR3 comprises 15 residues. The V gene end was trimmed by 0 bases and the J gene end by 7 bases; junction bases not matched to a gene: 9. Germline V gene data show CDR1 as LGHNA and CDR2 as YSLEER. CDR3 sequence reads: CASSQESTGVREQYF. In DNA, the CDR3 is TGCGCCAGCAGCCAAGAATCCACAGGGGTGAGGGAGCAGTACTTC.

V gene TRBV18 combines with J gene TRBJ2-2; 8 bases line up with TRBD1. After removal of 2 bases from V and 4 bases from J, the junction contained 3 bases not matched to a gene. Germline loops: CDR1 KGHSH, CDR2 LQKENI. CDR3 length: 15 residues. The CDR3 DNA follows: TGTGCCAGCTCACCATCAGGACAGGGCACCGGGGAGCTGTTTTTT. This translates into CASSPSGQGTGELFF.